The 3 T cell receptor beta chains in this list originate from one sample, sequenced in a study of technical replicates of blood from a handful of donors. Clones were sequenced by immunoSEQ multiplex PCR, and TCRdb holds only the in-frame ones, with some missing. The profile shows under 85,000 clones, approximately 91% of them singletons. The sequenced material came from T cells isolated from PBMCs. The receptor source for this set is a human donor in good health.

This chain joins TRBV28 and TRBJ2-7, with D possibly matching TRBD2 (6 bases). Looked up from germline, CDR1 is MDHEN and CDR2 is SYDVKM. Trimming shortened V by 0 bases and J by 6 bases, and 18 bases separated the two germline ends. There are 16 residues in the CDR3. Here the CDR3 DNA reads TGTGCCAGCAGTTTATGGAAGACTAGTGGACCCGGCGAGCAGTACTTC. Its protein is CASSLWKTSGPGEQYF.

The V call is TRBV9, the J call TRBJ2-2; a weak D match, TRBD1 (6 bases). Deletions cut 3 bases from V and 7 bases from J, with 13 bases between. CDR3 length equals 14 residues. The germline V gene encodes CDR1 SGDLS and CDR2 YYNGEE. The CDR3 reads CASSEANRDGELFF. CDR3 coding DNA: TGTGCCAGCAGCGAGGCCAACAGGGACGGGGAGCTGTTTTTT.

The chain uses TRBV18 and TRBJ2-2, with unresolved D. In germline, CDR1 is KGHSH, CDR2 LQKENI. The CDR3 consists of 11 residues. V was pared by 3 bases and J by 6 bases, with 2 bases between. For the CDR3, the DNA is TGTGCCAGCTCACCCTCCGGGGAGCTGTTTTTT. This encodes CASSPSGELFF.